This T cell receptor (beta chain) was found in a study of blood T cell repertoires in COVID-19. Across the whole study: Sites across the United States, Italy and Spain contributed samples from acute and convalescent COVID-19. Sources were T cells, B-cell-depleted T cells, or PBMCs; the material itself was cDNA or gDNA.

Original processing methods: Amplified reference gene primers provided the basis for estimating nucleated cell counts. Some clones are missing from TCRdb's copy, which holds only in-frame ones; the method was immunoSEQ multiplex PCR. V, J and clone size derive from that table, while D and trimming were established from the DNA sequence. The profile shows about 210,000 clones, about 86% of them singletons. This clone appeared once. CDR1 and CDR2 (germline): SNHLY, FYNNEI. The CDR3 loop spans 16 amino acids. The ends were cut back, 2 bases at V and 4 bases at J, with 12 bases in the middle. This receptor was obtained from a woman aged 45-65 years with acute or convalescent COVID-19. This sequence joins TRBV2 and TRBJ2-6; TRBD1 is a possible D gene (5 bases). Sequenced input: peripheral blood. The CDR3 here is CASSERRAAGANVLTF. The CDR3 DNA reads as TGTGCCAGCAGTGAACGCAGGGCTGCAGGGGCCAACGTCCTGACTTTC.